The following is a T cell receptor (beta chain) sequence with its context. V shed 10 bases and J shed 3 bases, with 10 bases lying between them. The CDR3 is 12 residues long. The V gene's germline CDR1 is SGHVS and CDR2 FQNEAQ. Repertoires were generated with immunoSEQ multiplex PCR, while TCRdb's copy carries only in-frame clones and drops some. The data hold over 950,000 clones, with roughly 77% observed a single time. The source of the sample is a study of shared clonotypes between healthy human individuals. The genes are TRBV7-8 and TRBJ1-5; D possibly corresponds to TRBD1 (5 bases). The specimen was memory CD4+ T cells from PBMCs. Subset specified: CD45RA-negative fraction. The source of this sequence is a man aged 18 to 30 in good health. Some clones in this sample may be carry-over from other donors' samples. CDR3 nucleotides: TGTGCCACCCAGGGCACCAATCAGCCCCAGCATTTT. This translates into CATQGTNQPQHF.